These 7 T cell receptor beta chains share one sample of origin, sequenced in a study of blood T cell repertoires in COVID-19. Measured with immunoSEQ multiplex PCR; TCRdb has only the in-frame clones, and not every one. Among 200,000 to 250,000 clones listed, approximately 88% were seen once. Sequenced material: PBMCs or T cells enriched from blood (not recorded which). Receptors were obtained from a woman in her 30s who had been exposed to COVID-19.

CDR3 residues: CASSVGLGSYNEQFF. CDR3 bases: TGTGCCAGCAGCGTTGGACTGGGGTCCTACAATGAGCAGTTCTTC. The rearrangement uses TRBV9 and TRBJ2-1, with D tentatively TRBD2 (5 bases). The CDR3 consists of 15 residues. Germline V CDR1 and CDR2: SGDLS, YYNGEE. Trimming pared 2 bases from V and 1 base from J, leaving 10 bases between.

The J gene is TRBJ1-5, the V gene TRBV18; D call uncertain. This CDR3 has 14 residues. From germline, CDR1 is KGHSH and CDR2 LQKENI. The germline V and J ends were trimmed by 6 bases and 7 bases, with 16 bases remaining between them. For the CDR3, the DNA is TGTGCCAGCTCCCCCGGCTTGACAAGCCAGCCCCAGCATTTT. Its translation is CASSPGLTSQPQHF.

The table lists this clone with a count of one. V gene TRBV24-1 combines with J gene TRBJ2-1; a weak D match, TRBD1 (6 bases). V lost 4 bases and J lost 8, with 20 bases in between. Germline CDR1 KGHDR, CDR2 SFDVKD. The CDR3 spans 16 residues. CDR3 protein: CATSEITTGKGDEQFF. The CDR3 DNA follows: TGTGCCACCAGTGAAATCACCACAGGGAAAGGGGATGAGCAGTTCTTC.

This chain joins TRBV19 and TRBJ2-2, with 8 bases that match TRBD2. Germline assignment: CDR1 LNHDA and CDR2 SQIVND (reference sequence). The CDR3 spans 15 residues. With 4 bases clipped from V and 5 bases from J, the junction kept 6 bases outside the gene matches. The CDR3 DNA sequence: TGTGCCAGTAGTACAAGCGGGAGTTGGACCGGGGAGCTGTTTTTT. It is translated as CASSTSGSWTGELFF.

The chain carries TRBV11-1 and TRBJ2-3; the D gene is possibly TRBD1 (5 bases). Germline assignment: CDR1 SGHAT and CDR2 FQDESV (reference sequence). This CDR3 contains 16 residues. With 4 bases removed from V and 4 bases from J, the gap between germline ends came to 18 bases. CDR3 loop: CASSSAGFSGADTQYF. The CDR3, as DNA: TGTGCCAGCAGCTCCGCAGGGTTCTCAGGAGCAGATACGCAGTATTTT.

V is TRBV30 and J is TRBJ1-1; D possibly corresponds to TRBD1 (5 bases). Germline V gives CDR1 GTSNPN, CDR2 SVGIG (reference sequence). V was cut by 1 base and J by 0 bases, with 6 bases left in between. The CDR3 loop spans 13 amino acids. This CDR3 reads CAWSGQMNTEAFF. The CDR3 region has the DNA TGTGCCTGGAGTGGACAGATGAACACTGAAGCTTTCTTT.

In regard to this clone: Other DNA sequences in the same sample also yield this CDR3. V usage is TRBV5-1 and J usage is TRBJ2-7, with 7 positions matching TRBD1. V lost 0 bases and J lost 2; bases outside the gene matches: 2. The V gene's germline CDR1 is SGHRS and CDR2 YFSETQ. CDR3 length equals 14 residues. Here the CDR3 reads CASSLGDRAYEQYF. The CDR3 coding sequence is TGCGCCAGCAGCTTGGGGGACAGAGCCTACGAGCAGTACTTC.